This T cell receptor beta chain derives from a study of blood T cell repertoires in COVID-19. At the level of the study: Acute and convalescent COVID-19 specimens originated in the United States, Italy and Spain.

The protocol was immunoSEQ multiplex PCR, while the TCRdb copy is restricted to in-frame clones and leaves out a portion. The data show about 160,000 clones, about 92% seen once. The clonotype originates from a man aged 25-40 years with COVID-19, enrolled during active disease. Sequencing used peripheral blood.

The CDR3 DNA reads TGTGCCAGCAGTTACAGGACAGGGTGGTACGAGCAGTACTTC. Amino acids: CASSYRTGWYEQYF. The chain uses TRBV6-2 or TRBV6-3 and TRBJ2-7, with 8 bases lining up with TRBD1. CDR1 is MNHEY, CDR2 SVGEGT, per germline. Losses at the gene ends were 2 bases for V and 4 bases for J; bases not matched to a gene: 4. The CDR3 extends over 14 amino acids.